A few counts support the clone carrying this TCR beta chain. Antigen unknown. Assay used: immunoSEQ multiplex PCR; TCRdb lists only in-frame clones, some missing. The sample includes approximately 70,000 clones, around 89% of them seen just once. The source of the sample is a study of OX40 agonist ivuxolimab in advanced cancers. Overall study context: All patients had ivuxolimab intravenously every 2 weeks at 0.01 to 10 mg/kg.

Overall study results and limits: Among T cells, CD8+ cells averaged more expanded clones than CD4+ cells.

V was cut by 2 bases and J by 4 bases, with 8 bases left in between. Germline CDR1 MNHNY, CDR2 SVGAGI (reference sequence). The CDR3 runs 13 residues. The sequencing used CD4+ or CD8+ T cells sorted from blood, collected in a trial of the OX40 agonist ivuxolimab. This sequence was found in an adult with an advanced solid tumor such as melanoma, head and neck, liver or kidney cancer. V is TRBV6-6 and J is TRBJ2-5; D is unresolved. DNA for the CDR3: TGTGCCAGCAGTTACCGGTGGGGAGAGACCCAGTACTTC. This sequence encodes CASSYRWGETQYF.